The sample holds a few counts of the clone carrying this T cell receptor beta chain. Its antigen is as yet unknown. A junction boundary mismatches the germline segment, possibly from a read error. The V gene's germline CDR1 is DFQATT and CDR2 SNEGSKA (reference sequence). CDR3 length: 17 amino acids. RNA transcripts yielded amplified TCR beta CDR3 regions. The HTBI primer set drove a first-round RT-PCR of the TCR CDR3. TCRdb processed the multiplex PCR reads anew with MiXCR; each CDR3 protein has one entry. Here the sample spans 90,000 to 120,000 distinct CDR3 sequences, around a sixth being singletons. Stable Graves' hyperthyroidism meant no ophthalmopathy progression within 18 months. The sample is drawn from a study of T cells in Graves' hyperthyroidism and ophthalmopathy. General study results and limits: For ophthalmopathy, model prediction preceded onset by a median about 6.2 months. Blood held most thyroid clonotypes expanded above 0.001 frequency.

The sequence came from a woman between 50 and 59 years old with Graves' hyperthyroidism. Sequencing input: blood. V and J are TRBV20-1 and TRBJ2-1, with TRBD2 identical over 12 bases. Here the CDR3 reads CSARVYRTSGTGNERFF. For the CDR3, the DNA is TGCAGTGCTAGAGTATATCGGACTAGCGGGACGGGGAATGAGCGGTTCTTC.